The clone carrying this T cell receptor beta chain was counted only a few times. Its antigen is not known. The data derive from a study of beta chain features in type 1 diabetes. Study-level background: Healthy donors, compared against patients, showed similar age, gender and cell yields. Study observations and caveats: For cells with high TCR expression, cDNA sequencing could yield over-representation. Compared to healthy donors, patients appeared to have naive, central memory and Treg TCRB repertoires that were more alike.

Sequencing targeted expressed TCRB transcripts, as all isolated RNA had been reverse transcribed. This table comes from immunoSEQ multiplex PCR, and its TCRdb copy is limited to in-frame clones, with some not included. The profile shows approximately 470,000 clones, approximately 30% of them singletons. Each sorted population was over 95% pure. CDR3 length: 16 amino acids. Per germline, CDR1 PRHDT and CDR2 FYEKMQ (reference sequence). V shed 5 bases, J shed 0 bases, and the junction held 4 bases outside the gene matches. Sequencing was carried out using naive CD4+ T cells from blood. This TCR derives from a man aged 18 to 30 in good health. This chain joins TRBV13 and TRBJ2-3, with TRBD2 matching over 11 bases. Written as DNA, the CDR3 is TGTGCCAGCAGCACCAGACTAGCGGGAAGCACAGATACGCAGTATTTT. It encodes CASSTRLAGSTDTQYF.